This paragraph reports one T cell receptor (beta chain). In its sample, this clonotype was seen a few times. Which antigen it targets is not known. Base-call qualities are not available, and no considerably larger clone is one nucleotide away. This specimen comes from a study of early T cells in non-severe SARS-CoV-2 infection (dated by TCRdb to 2020 to 2022). For the study in its entirety: Because TCR sequencing relied on bulk RNA taken from unsorted whole blood, pairing of alpha and beta chains was not possible. The research as a whole found: VDJdb matching was skewed toward anti-spike CD8 responses and likely underestimated virus-specific expansions by missing private and CD4 specificities.

This was a case-control study nested in a cohort of healthcare workers in London, UK, who had nasopharyngeal swab PCR tests and blood samples taken every week. Healthcare workers were recruited between 23 and 31 March 2020, during the week of the UK lockdown, and were followed weekly for up to about 16 weeks. The CDR3 goes from the cysteine to the phenylalanine over 15 residues. Just the 45-base CDR3 DNA is kept, in frame starting at base 1. The germline V gene provides CDR1 SQVTM and CDR2 ANQGSEA. The junction shows trimming of 2 bases on V and 7 bases on J, plus 20 bases between the germline ends. The library relied on 5' RACE. The data were produced on a NextSeq 500. In the TCR library protocol, unique molecular identifiers were attached to individual cDNA molecules to correct for PCR bias and sequencing error. Sequencing covered both TCR alpha and beta chains, and within each sample the abundances of alpha and beta sequences were tightly co-correlated. The original pipeline was this. V gene, J gene and CDR3 annotation of TCR sequences was performed with Decombinator V4. TCRs were defined as expanded if a significant change between any two time points was detected under a Poisson model with p below 0.0001. TCR abundances were normalised to the total number of TCRs sequenced per sample and were expressed as counts per million. MAIT TCRs were defined by TRAV1-2 paired with TRAJ12, TRAJ20 or TRAJ33, and iNKT TCRs by TRAV10 paired with TRAJ18. VDJdb, accessed 1 November 2021, was searched for CMV, EBV and SARS-CoV-2 annotated TCRs, with TCRs annotated for multiple antigens excluded. In TCRdb, the public reads were trimmed at Q25 with fastp and aligned with MiXCR, with productive beta chains retained. One record per CDR3 amino acid sequence lists the most common genes and DNA. The V and J calls, along with clone size, are taken from TCRdb and not from the paper's own processing. This sample holds 45,000 to 55,000 distinct CDR3 sequences; 13% were observed only once. Of the sample, about a tenth is held by the ten largest clones.

Sequenced material: whole blood. This clonotype originated in an adult who was a healthcare worker with PCR-confirmed SARS-CoV-2 infection or an uninfected control (not recorded which). This chain is built from TRBV29-1 and TRBJ1-2, with the D gene not clear enough to name. The nucleotide sequence is TGCAGCGTTGAATCTGAAGTGTCCCGTCCCCGTGGCTACACCTTC. This codes for CSVESEVSRPRGYTF. With all but the CDR3 taken from the reference TRBV29-1 and TRBJ1-2 genes, the full variable domain is: SAVISQKPSRDICQRGTSLTIQCQVDSQVTMMFWYRQQPGQSLTLIATANQGSEATYESGFVIDKFPISRPNLTFSTLTVSNMSPEDSSIYLCSVESEVSRPRGYTFGSGTRLTVV.